The source of this TCR beta chain is a study of T cells in localized non-small cell lung cancer (TCRdb year 2020). About the investigation overall: Comparing tumors with uninvolved tumor-adjacent lungs, the study looked at the T cell repertoires of 200 to 250 patients with early-stage NSCLC. The cohort consisted of roughly 240 treatment-naive NSCLC patients whose localized lung tumors had been resected. Of the NSCLC patients, 120 to 150 were male and 107 were female, and the mean age was approximately 66 years.

The immunoSEQ Assay was used to sequence TCR beta CDR3 regions from DNA. The source study handled its data this way. T cell density was computed as TCR beta template counts normalized to usable DNA estimated by amplifying housekeeping genes. Richness was estimated with the preseqR package, extrapolating to 400,000 templates for PBMC samples and 120,000 templates for tissue samples. Clonality was taken to be one minus Pielou's evenness. Tissue-enriched TCRs were identified through differential abundance testing performed on productive amino-acid clonotypes, with a minimum total count of 5 and an alpha of 0.1. The Jaccard Index and the Morisita Overlap Index were used to quantify repertoire overlap between compartments. GLIPH grouped TCR beta CDR3s together with public tetramer-defined viral CDR3s, and a viral motif had to include at least three viral sequences and show V-gene enrichment. In its TCRdb copy, this immuneACCESS table keeps in-frame sequences only and misses some clones. Where compared with another copy, unresolved V genes explain less than half of these, and the others have no known cause. The V and J calls and clone size are taken from that table; D and trimming were inferred from the DNA. Present in this sample are 20,000 to 30,000 clones, approximately 90% of which were seen just once. In total, the top ten clones hold roughly 2.6% of the sample.

At diagnosis, tumor, uninvolved tumor-adjacent lung and peripheral blood were collected and then preserved as a mix of FFPE and fresh-frozen material. Blood samples were analyzed as peripheral blood mononuclear cells for TCR repertoire profiling. As concerns this clone: Which antigen it targets is not known. No per-base quality is available; no much larger clone lies one base away.

Overall results and qualifications from the work: A median of 57 of the top 100 tumor clones turned up in the paired uninvolved adjacent lung, and approximately 30 of those clones also ranked among the top 100 of that same adjacent lung. Since the design was exploratory, TCR variables were selected using unadjusted p-values with no false-discovery rate correction. Uninvolved tumor-adjacent lung showed the highest T cell clonality, higher than tumor, which suggests more focused antigenic responses in the adjacent lung. Multi-region tumor sequencing was not performed, so intratumor heterogeneity could not be excluded. Higher T cell density in blood was associated with longer overall survival, whereas higher clonality in adjacent lung was associated with shorter survival.

CDR1 is given as SQVTM and CDR2 as ANQGSEA, both from the germline V gene. From cysteine to phenylalanine, the CDR3 is 14 amino acids long. The sequence is cut down to CDR3 DNA, 42 bases in frame from base 1. The junction shows trimming of 0 bases on V and 2 bases on J, plus 10 bases between the germline ends. The sample in question was peripheral blood, obtained before any cancer treatment. This sequence was found in a woman aged 35 to 70 with stage I lung adenocarcinoma. Recombination connected TRBV29-1 to TRBJ1-2; tentative D gene TRBD1, with 5 bases matching. The CDR3 corresponds to CSVEELGTNYGYTF. The bases are TGCAGCGTTGAAGAACTCGGGACGAACTATGGCTACACCTTC.